The 32 T cell receptor beta chains below were found in one sample sequenced in a study of shared clonotypes between healthy human individuals. Clones were sequenced by immunoSEQ multiplex PCR, and TCRdb holds only the in-frame ones, with some missing. This sample has 2.3 million or so clones; approximately 95% occur once, and the top ten carry 0.3% to 0.4%. Sample: naive CD4+ T cells from PBMCs. As for subset: CD45RA+ positively selected. The receptors shown here come from a man aged 18-30 years in good health. Some clones in this sample may be carry-over from other donors' samples.

This chain links TRBV2 with TRBJ2-7; D remains unclear. V dropped 3 bases and J dropped 2 bases, with 5 bases sitting between them. This CDR3 has 12 amino acids. Germline V gene lookup returns CDR1 SNHLY and CDR2 FYNNEI. In nucleotides, the CDR3 is TGTGCCAGCAGTGATCAGGCCTACGAGCAGTACTTC. Encoded protein: CASSDQAYEQYF.

The V and J genes are TRBV5-1 and TRBJ2-1, with 11 bases lining up with TRBD2. Germline CDR1 SGHRS, CDR2 YFSETQ. Trimming took 1 base from V and 0 from J; bases not matched to a gene: 9. There are 19 residues in the CDR3. The CDR3 DNA reads as TGCGCCAGCAGCTTGTTGGCTAGCGGGAGGATCTCCTCCTACAATGAGCAGTTCTTC. Translating gives CASSLLASGRISSYNEQFF.

The chain links TRBV5-1 to TRBJ1-2, with 7 bases identical to TRBD1. The junction had 3 bases not matched to a gene; V was cut back by 5 bases and J by 2 bases. Per germline, CDR1 SGHRS and CDR2 YFSETQ. CDR3 length equals 13 residues. CDR3 residues: CASRTGQNYGYTF. DNA of the CDR3: TGCGCCAGCAGAACGGGACAGAACTATGGCTACACCTTC.

This chain connects TRBV19 to TRBJ1-4; D call uncertain. The CDR3 runs 14 residues. V gave up 7 bases and J gave up 5 bases, with 14 bases separating them. CDR1 and CDR2 (germline): LNHDA, SQIVND (reference sequence). CDR3 region: CASMRRSGNEKLFF. CDR3 nucleotides: TGTGCCAGTATGAGGAGGTCGGGAAATGAAAAACTGTTTTTT. The whole variable domain, filled in from reference TRBV19 and TRBJ1-4, reads DGGITQSPKYLFRKEGQNVTLSCEQNLNHDAMYWYRQDPGQGLRLIYYSQIVNDFQKGDIAEGYSVSREKKESFPLTVTSAQKNPTAFYLCASMRRSGNEKLFFGSGTQLSVL.

Details on this clone: The same CDR3 arises from other DNA sequences in this sample as well. The CDR3 is CASSLLGQGNEKLFF. Written as DNA, the CDR3 is TGCGCCAGCAGCTTGCTGGGACAGGGAAATGAAAAACTGTTTTTT. This sequence joins TRBV5-1 and TRBJ1-4; 9 positions match TRBD1. This CDR3 comprises 15 residues. V was pared by 1 base and J by 5 bases, with 3 bases of the junction left unmatched. Germline V CDR1 and CDR2: SGHRS, YFSETQ. The whole variable domain, remainder taken from reference TRBV5-1 and TRBJ1-4, is KAGVTQTPRYLIKTRGQQVTLSCSPISGHRSVSWYQQTPGQGLQFLFEYFSETQRNKGNFPGRFSGRQFSNSRSEMNVSTLELGDSALYLCASSLLGQGNEKLFFGSGTQLSVL.

This chain joins TRBV10-2 and TRBJ1-5; a weak D match, TRBD1 (5 bases). Deletions cut 3 bases from V and 7 bases from J, with 13 bases between. CDR1 is WSHSY, CDR2 SAAADI, per germline. This CDR3 has 14 residues. The CDR3 nucleotides read TGCGCCAGCAGTGACCGGCTTGGGGGGCAGCCCCAGCATTTT. This sequence encodes CASSDRLGGQPQHF.

The chain joins TRBV28 to TRBJ1-3; a weak D match, TRBD1 (6 bases). V gave up 5 bases and J gave up 0 bases, with 14 bases separating them. Germline CDR1 reads MDHEN; CDR2 reads SYDVKM. The CDR3 is made up of 16 amino acids. CDR3 nucleotides: TGTGCCAGCAGTCCATTGGACAGCAGCTCTGGAAACACCATATATTTT. It translates to CASSPLDSSSGNTIYF.

The J gene is TRBJ1-4, the V gene TRBV28; D might be TRBD1 (6 bases). Germline V lookup: CDR1 MDHEN, CDR2 SYDVKM. The CDR3 loop spans 14 amino acids. V was clipped by 7 bases and J by 10 bases, with 19 bases between them. The CDR3 loop reads CASTPSGGAGKLFF. CDR3 nucleotide sequence: TGTGCCAGCACCCCCAGTGGGGGCGCGGGAAAACTGTTTTTT.

This rearrangement joins TRBV27 to TRBJ2-2; maybe TRBD1 (6 bases). With 3 bases removed from V and 0 bases from J, the gap between germline ends came to 14 bases. This CDR3 spans 17 amino acids. Germline CDR1 is MNHEY and CDR2 is SMNVEV (reference sequence). The chain's CDR3 is CASSFLQGRANTGELFF. CDR3 bases: TGTGCCAGCAGTTTCTTACAGGGTCGGGCGAACACCGGGGAGCTGTTTTTT.

As concerns this clone: Other DNA sequences in the same sample also yield this CDR3. The chain is built from TRBV15 and TRBJ2-5; unclear D gene. CDR3 length equals 13 residues. Trimming cost V 1 base and J 4 bases, with 7 bases left between them. Per germline, CDR1 LNHNV and CDR2 YYDKDF (reference sequence). CDR3 DNA sequence: TGTGCCACCAGCAGAGCGGGCAGAGAGACCCAGTACTTC. It specifies CATSRAGRETQYF.

The gene calls are TRBV18 and TRBJ2-3; 10 bases fit TRBD2. V was clipped by 0 bases and J by 6 bases; unmatched bases: 3. Germline CDR1 KGHSH, CDR2 LQKENI. This CDR3 region has 15 residues. CDR3 residues: CASSPPSGRVDTQYF. In nucleotides, the CDR3 is TGTGCCAGCTCACCACCCAGCGGGAGGGTGGATACGCAGTATTTT.

V usage is TRBV9 and J usage is TRBJ2-3; TRBD2 agrees at 7 bases. Germline assignment: CDR1 SGDLS and CDR2 YYNGEE. V lost 2 bases to trimming and J lost 3 bases; unmatched junction nucleotides: 6. The CDR3 is 15 residues long. The CDR3 protein is CASSVKLADTDTQYF. CDR3 coding DNA: TGTGCCAGCAGCGTTAAGCTAGCGGATACAGATACGCAGTATTTT.

The chain recombines TRBV2 with TRBJ2-3, with 7 bases that match TRBD1. The CDR3 consists of 14 residues. Germline V gene data show CDR1 as SNHLY and CDR2 as FYNNEI. The junction had 7 bases not matched to a gene; V was cut back by 6 bases and J by 4 bases. CDR3: CASSPQGGPDTQYF. The DNA for the CDR3 is TGTGCCAGCAGCCCCCAAGGGGGCCCAGATACGCAGTATTTT. Full variable domain (rest looked up from reference TRBV2 and TRBJ2-3): EPEVTQTPSHQVTQMGQEVILRCVPISNHLYFYWYRQILGQKVEFLVSFYNNEISEKSEIFDDQFSVERPDGSNFTLKIRSTKLEDSAMYFCASSPQGGPDTQYFGPGTRLTVL.

The V and J genes are TRBV7-2 and TRBJ2-7; D uncertain. CDR1 and CDR2 (germline): SGHTA, FQGNSA. V shed 5 bases and J shed 0 bases, with 17 bases lying between them. This CDR3 is 16 amino acids long. CDR3 coding DNA: TGTGCCAGCAGCCGAGAAATGACGGTCAGCTCCTACGAGCAGTACTTC. As protein: CASSREMTVSSYEQYF.

This chain uses TRBV10-3 with TRBJ2-7; D is unclear. There are 11 residues in the CDR3. V shed 8 bases and J shed 4 bases, with 9 bases lying between them. Germline-derived CDR1 and CDR2 are ENHRY and SYGVKD. The CDR3 sequence is CAIGQMYEQYF. The CDR3 DNA is TGTGCCATCGGCCAGATGTACGAGCAGTACTTC.

The rearrangement links TRBV2 to TRBJ1-2; TRBD1 agrees at 10 bases. The CDR3 sequence is 13 residues long. Germline loops: CDR1 SNHLY, CDR2 FYNNEI. V lost 6 bases and J lost 7; bases outside the gene matches: 5. The CDR3 coding sequence is TGTGCCAGCAGGTTGGGACAGGGGCTTGGCTACACCTTC. Amino acid sequence: CASRLGQGLGYTF. The entire variable domain, with the rest obtained from reference TRBV2 and TRBJ1-2, is as follows: EPEVTQTPSHQVTQMGQEVILRCVPISNHLYFYWYRQILGQKVEFLVSFYNNEISEKSEIFDDQFSVERPDGSNFTLKIRSTKLEDSAMYFCASRLGQGLGYTFGSGTRLTVV.

CDR3 region: CASSEARWPQETQYF. CDR3 DNA: TGTGCCAGCAGTGAAGCTAGGTGGCCGCAAGAGACCCAGTACTTC. The chain links TRBV2 to TRBJ2-5; D remains ambiguous. CDR3 length: 15 residues. Germline CDR1 reads SNHLY; CDR2 reads FYNNEI. Trimming removed 0 bases at V and 2 bases at J, with 10 bases between. The whole variable domain, filled in from reference TRBV2 and TRBJ2-5, reads EPEVTQTPSHQVTQMGQEVILRCVPISNHLYFYWYRQILGQKVEFLVSFYNNEISEKSEIFDDQFSVERPDGSNFTLKIRSTKLEDSAMYFCASSEARWPQETQYFGPGTRLLVL.

The chain uses TRBV19 and TRBJ1-2, with 9 bases aligning to TRBD1. This CDR3 has 15 amino acids. Trimming removed 4 bases from V and 5 bases from J; junction bases left unmatched: 8. Germline V lookup: CDR1 LNHDA, CDR2 SQIVND (reference sequence). CDR3 nucleotides: TGTGCCAGTAGTAGTCGGACAGGGGAGGTTTATGGCTACACCTTC. The encoded protein is CASSSRTGEVYGYTF. The full variable domain, completed using reference TRBV19 and TRBJ1-2, is DGGITQSPKYLFRKEGQNVTLSCEQNLNHDAMYWYRQDPGQGLRLIYYSQIVNDFQKGDIAEGYSVSREKKESFPLTVTSAQKNPTAFYLCASSSRTGEVYGYTFGSGTRLTVV.

The V call is TRBV12-5, the J call TRBJ2-5, with D uncertain. V shed 7 bases and J shed 2 bases, with 11 bases lying between them. CDR3 length: 13 amino acids. Germline values: CDR1 LGHNT, CDR2 FRNRAP. The CDR3, as DNA: TGTGCTAGTGCCCTCGGCGGACAAGAGACCCAGTACTTC. Residues: CASALGGQETQYF. The full variable domain, rest sourced from reference TRBV12-5 and TRBJ2-5, is DARVTQTPRHKVTEMGQEVTMRCQPILGHNTVFWYRQTMMQGLELLAYFRNRAPLDDSGMPKDRFSAEMPDATLATLKIQPSEPRDSAVYFCASALGGQETQYFGPGTRLLVL.

The rearrangement links TRBV20-1 to TRBJ1-2; D is uncertain. The CDR3 is made up of 9 amino acids. The germline V gene has CDR1 DFQATT and CDR2 SNEGSKA (reference sequence). DNA for the CDR3: TGCAGCCATTTAGGTGGCTACACCTTC. Amino acid sequence: CSHLGGYTF.

The chain is built from TRBV27 and TRBJ2-7; D call uncertain. The CDR3 is 13 amino acids. Germline V CDR1 and CDR2: MNHEY, SMNVEV (reference sequence). Trimming shortened V by 6 bases and J by 4 bases, and 13 bases separated the two germline ends. The CDR3 nucleotides are TGTGCCAGCAGCCCCATCGTGGGTTACGAGCAGTACTTC. Protein product: CASSPIVGYEQYF.

The count of this clone is one. The chain employs TRBV19 and TRBJ2-1; TRBD1 might be the D (5 bases). V was shortened by 6 bases and J by 6 bases, with 12 bases between the two germline ends. The CDR3 runs to 13 residues. CDR1 and CDR2 (germline): LNHDA, SQIVND (reference sequence). CDR3 bases: TGTGCCAGTAGCCGACAGATCGCCAATGAGCAGTTCTTC. This translates into CASSRQIANEQFF. The full variable domain, in which reference TRBV19 and TRBJ2-1 provide the parts outside the CDR3, is DGGITQSPKYLFRKEGQNVTLSCEQNLNHDAMYWYRQDPGQGLRLIYYSQIVNDFQKGDIAEGYSVSREKKESFPLTVTSAQKNPTAFYLCASSRQIANEQFFGPGTRLTVL.

This chain uses TRBV20-1 with TRBJ1-1; maybe TRBD1 (5 bases). CDR3 length equals 11 residues. The V gene's germline CDR1 is DFQATT and CDR2 SNEGSKA (reference sequence). CDR3 in amino acids: CTFNRQGEAFF. The CDR3 nucleotides read TGCACATTTAACAGGCAAGGGGAAGCTTTCTTT.

This clone was counted a single time. Here the CDR3 reads CASSGWTGEGSGYTF. The DNA for the CDR3 is TGTGCCAGCAGTGGGTGGACAGGGGAAGGTTCTGGCTACACCTTC. This sequence joins TRBV25-1 and TRBJ1-2, with 9 nucleotides matching TRBD1. CDR3 length: 15 residues. J was trimmed by 7 bases and V by 4 bases; bases with no gene match: 10. From germline, CDR1 is MGHDK and CDR2 SYGVNS.

This clone was detected only once. This specimen includes other DNA sequences encoding the same CDR3. The V gene is TRBV7-2, the J gene TRBJ1-5; D remains ambiguous. The CDR3 extends over 14 amino acids. Trimming removed 1 base from V and 0 bases from J, with 4 bases in between. CDR1 is SGHTA and CDR2 is FQGNSA in the germline V gene. The CDR3 DNA is TGTGCCAGCAGCTTAGTCGGTAGCAATCAGCCCCAGCATTTT. The encoded protein is CASSLVGSNQPQHF.

The V gene is TRBV5-1, the J gene TRBJ1-1; possibly TRBD1 for D (6 bases). With 5 bases removed from V and 0 bases from J, the gap between germline ends came to 17 bases. CDR1 and CDR2 (germline): SGHRS, YFSETQ. The CDR3 totals 16 residues. CDR3 sequence reads: CASSGQGLGVNTEAFF. CDR3 coding DNA: TGCGCCAGCAGTGGCCAGGGGTTAGGTGTGAACACTGAAGCTTTCTTT.

V gene TRBV10-3 combines with J gene TRBJ2-2; D possibly corresponds to TRBD2 (6 bases). The V end was cut by 6 bases, the J end by 0 bases, with 11 bases between. This CDR3 contains 15 residues. Germline V lookup: CDR1 ENHRY, CDR2 SYGVKD. CDR3 amino acids: CAIRGGPANTGELFF. The CDR3 DNA sequence: TGTGCCATCAGGGGGGGACCCGCGAACACCGGGGAGCTGTTTTTT.

The CDR3 loop reads CASSPPTEPYEQYF. The CDR3 DNA reads as TGTGCCAGCAGCCCCCCAACGGAACCCTACGAGCAGTACTTC. The chain links TRBV9 to TRBJ2-7; D is unclear. Germline V gene sequence: CDR1 SGDLS, CDR2 YYNGEE. The CDR3 runs to 14 residues. Trimming pared 4 bases from V and 2 bases from J, leaving 13 bases between.

The CDR3 DNA is TGTGCCAGTACCCTAGCGGGAAGGTCCTACGAGCAGTACTTC. Encoded protein: CASTLAGRSYEQYF. This chain joins TRBV28 and TRBJ2-7; 9 bases are shared with TRBD2. J lost 1 base, V lost 9 bases, and 7 bases had no gene match. CDR3 length equals 14 residues. From germline, CDR1 is MDHEN and CDR2 SYDVKM. Based on the CDR3 plus reference TRBV28 and TRBJ2-7, the full variable domain is DVKVTQSSRYLVKRTGEKVFLECVQDMDHENMFWYRQDPGLGLRLIYFSYDVKMKEKGDIPEGYSVSREKKERFSLILESASTNQTSMYLCASTLAGRSYEQYFGPGTRLTVT.

The V and J genes are TRBV5-4 and TRBJ2-7, with 12 bases that match TRBD2. J was trimmed by 1 base and V by 5 bases; bases with no gene match: 4. The CDR3 extends over 15 amino acids. CDR1 SGHNT and CDR2 YYREEE come from the germline V gene (reference sequence). CDR3: CASRPGLAGSYEQYF. The CDR3 DNA reads as TGTGCCAGCAGACCGGGACTAGCGGGTTCCTACGAGCAGTACTTC.

V gene TRBV2 combines with J gene TRBJ2-3; 9 bases are a match to TRBD1. Trimming at V came to 7 bases and at J to 5 bases, leaving 4 bases not matched to a gene. The germline V gene encodes CDR1 SNHLY and CDR2 FYNNEI. The CDR3 is made up of 13 amino acids. The CDR3 sequence: CASTGQGEDTQYF. CDR3 in DNA: TGTGCCAGCACGGGACAGGGTGAAGATACGCAGTATTTT.

V is TRBV7-3 and J is TRBJ2-7; D uncertain. Deletions cut 5 bases from V and 7 bases from J, with 18 bases between. The V gene's germline CDR1 is SGHTA and CDR2 FQGTGA. The CDR3 extends over 14 amino acids. As DNA, the CDR3 is TGTGCCAGCAGCCCACAAGACTCTGCCGGGGAGCAGTACTTC. It is translated as CASSPQDSAGEQYF.